The 24 T cell receptor beta chains in this list originate from one sample, sequenced in a study of shared clonotypes between healthy human individuals. Libraries were prepared by immunoSEQ multiplex PCR; TCRdb keeps only in-frame clonotypes and omits some of them. This repertoire shows hundreds of thousands of clones, approximately 96% found once; its top ten account for roughly 0.1%. Naive CD8 cells, CD45RO-negative and positively selected for CCR7, excluded terminally differentiated effector memory CD45RA+ cells. Sequencing used naive CD8+ T cells sorted from blood. The receptors were sampled from a woman aged 25 to 39 in good health.

V is TRBV4-2 and J is TRBJ1-5; no firm D call. Per the germline V gene, CDR1 is LGHNA and CDR2 is YNFKEQ. This CDR3 contains 13 residues. The germline V and J ends were trimmed by 0 bases and 9 bases, with 9 bases remaining between them. The CDR3 protein is CASSQDPPGPQHF. CDR3 bases: TGTGCCAGCAGCCAAGACCCCCCCGGGCCCCAGCATTTT.

CDR3 sequence: CASSFPFSTGTDPYEQYF. The CDR3 DNA reads as TGTGCCAGCAGTTTTCCCTTTTCCACCGGGACGGATCCCTACGAGCAGTACTTC. The V call is TRBV28, the J call TRBJ2-7, with D perhaps TRBD1 or TRBD2 (5 bases each). Germline loops: CDR1 MDHEN, CDR2 SYDVKM. V lost 3 bases and J 2 bases, leaving 23 bases between the germline ends. The CDR3 has 18 amino acids.

The chain joins TRBV5-1 to TRBJ1-2; 7 bases line up with TRBD1. V lost 0 bases to trimming and J lost 8 bases; unmatched junction nucleotides: 7. Germline V gene data show CDR1 as SGHRS and CDR2 as YFSETQ. There are 14 residues in the CDR3. The CDR3 reads CASSLEGQGEGYTF. The CDR3 DNA reads as TGCGCCAGCAGCTTGGAGGGGCAGGGGGAAGGCTACACCTTC. The whole variable domain, remainder taken from reference TRBV5-1 and TRBJ1-2, is KAGVTQTPRYLIKTRGQQVTLSCSPISGHRSVSWYQQTPGQGLQFLFEYFSETQRNKGNFPGRFSGRQFSNSRSEMNVSTLELGDSALYLCASSLEGQGEGYTFGSGTRLTVV.

In its sample, this clone was seen once. The V and J genes are TRBV6-5 and TRBJ1-1; D is ambiguous. The CDR3 consists of 12 residues. V lost 2 bases and J lost 8, with 9 bases in between. Germline loops: CDR1 MNHEY, CDR2 SVGAGI. CDR3 sequence: CASSYGMGEAFF. The CDR3 DNA reads as TGTGCCAGCAGTTACGGTATGGGGGAAGCTTTCTTT.

This sequence joins TRBV6-5 and TRBJ2-7; D unclear. CDR3 length equals 14 residues. The germline gives CDR1 MNHEY, CDR2 SVGAGI. With 6 bases removed from V and 2 bases from J, the gap between germline ends came to 14 bases. The CDR3 protein is CASSSSSKTYEQYF. In DNA form, the CDR3 reads TGTGCCAGCAGCAGCTCCTCGAAGACCTACGAGCAGTACTTC.

The gene calls are TRBV4-1 and TRBJ2-2; D is uncertain. V lost 5 bases and J 1 base, leaving 5 bases between the germline ends. This CDR3 region has 13 residues. Germline V gene sequence: CDR1 MGHRA, CDR2 YSYEKL. For the CDR3, the DNA is TGCGCCAGCAGCAAGAAGAACACCGGGGAGCTGTTTTTT. Residues: CASSKKNTGELFF.

The rearrangement uses TRBV15 and TRBJ1-3; TRBD1 agrees at 8 bases. CDR1 is LNHNV and CDR2 is YYDKDF in the germline V gene (reference sequence). The CDR3 runs to 16 residues. Trimming cost V 4 bases and J 3 bases; bases outside gene matches: 8. The CDR3 DNA sequence: TGTGCCACCAGCATACGACAGGGGTATGGTGGAAACACCATATATTTT. Residues: CATSIRQGYGGNTIYF. The variable domain in full, with the rest retrieved from reference TRBV15 and TRBJ1-3, is DAMVIQNPRYQVTQFGKPVTLSCSQTLNHNVMYWYQQKSSQAPKLLFHYYDKDFNNEADTPDNFQSRRPNTSFCFLDIRSPGLGDTAMYLCATSIRQGYGGNTIYFGEGSWLTVV.

The CDR3 loop is CASSLVPGTLAKNIQYF. CDR3 nucleotides: TGTGCCAGCAGCTTAGTTCCAGGGACATTGGCCAAAAACATTCAGTACTTC. This chain links TRBV7-8 with TRBJ2-4, with D possibly being TRBD1 (6 bases). V was clipped by 1 base and J by 1 base, with 14 bases between them. Looked up from germline, CDR1 is SGHVS and CDR2 is FQNEAQ. The CDR3 totals 17 residues.

The chain couples TRBV6-4 to TRBJ2-7; D not resolved. V lost 2 bases to trimming and J lost 3 bases, with 17 bases between them. The CDR3 totals 16 residues. The germline V gene encodes CDR1 MRHNA and CDR2 SNTAGT. In DNA form, the CDR3 reads TGTGCCAGCAGTGACCTCGGATCATATAGGGTCTACGAGCAGTACTTC. Translated: CASSDLGSYRVYEQYF.

V gene TRBV5-4 combines with J gene TRBJ2-1; TRBD2 matches 8 bases. The J segment lost 8 bases and the V segment lost 5 bases, leaving 18 bases of the junction unmatched. CDR1 is SGHNT, CDR2 YYREEE, per germline (reference sequence). The length of the CDR3 is 17 residues. DNA for the CDR3: TGTGCCAGCAGGATCTGGGGAGCGGGAGAGCTTCTGGATGAGCAGTTCTTC. Encoded protein: CASRIWGAGELLDEQFF.

This clone appeared once. V and J are TRBV15 and TRBJ2-4; D might be TRBD1 or TRBD2, each matching 5 bases. Germline CDR1 is LNHNV and CDR2 is YYDKDF (reference sequence). The CDR3 consists of 16 residues. V gave up 0 bases and J gave up 1 base, with 10 bases separating them. The CDR3 DNA sequence: TGTGCCACCAGCAGAGATTCGGGACGCGCCAAAAACATTCAGTACTTC. Translating it yields CATSRDSGRAKNIQYF.

V is TRBV7-3 and J is TRBJ1-1; D unresolved. The CDR3 has 17 residues. Germline lookup yields CDR1 SGHTA and CDR2 FQGTGA. V lost 0 bases and J lost 0, with 14 bases in between. In DNA, the CDR3 is TGTGCCAGCAGCTTAACAGGCGAGCTTGGGTTGAACACTGAAGCTTTCTTT. This translates into CASSLTGELGLNTEAFF. The full variable domain, with the rest looked up from reference TRBV7-3 and TRBJ1-1, is GAGVSQTPSNKVTEKGKYVELRCDPISGHTALYWYRQSLGQGPEFLIYFQGTGAADDSGLPNDRFFAVRPEGSVSTLKIQRTERGDSAVYLCASSLTGELGLNTEAFFGQGTRLTVV.

The chain joins TRBV7-9 to TRBJ2-7, with D perhaps TRBD2 (6 bases). V gave up 1 base and J gave up 1 base, with 14 bases separating them. This CDR3 spans 16 amino acids. Germline V CDR1 and CDR2: SEHNR, FQNEAQ (reference sequence). In DNA form, the CDR3 reads TGTGCCAGCAGCTTAGAGGAGGGGCCGGGGTCCTACGAGCAGTACTTC. Translating it yields CASSLEEGPGSYEQYF.

With respect to this clone: Different DNA sequences within this sample yield the same CDR3. The genes are TRBV5-4 and TRBJ2-5; D gene unclear. V was clipped by 0 bases and J by 2 bases, with 5 bases between them. The CDR3 spans 13 residues. Germline V gene sequence: CDR1 SGHNT, CDR2 YYREEE (reference sequence). The CDR3 bases are TGTGCCAGCAGCTTGGAAGTACAAGAGACCCAGTACTTC. It encodes CASSLEVQETQYF.

The genes are TRBV6-5 and TRBJ2-7, with D perhaps matching TRBD2 (5 bases). The germline V gene encodes CDR1 MNHEY and CDR2 SVGAGI. The V and J ends lost 5 bases and 3 bases respectively, with 17 bases between them. The CDR3 covers 15 residues. The CDR3 protein is CASSTPGKSGYEQYF. The CDR3 coding sequence is TGTGCCAGCAGTACCCCTGGGAAAAGCGGCTACGAGCAGTACTTC.

This sequence joins TRBV13 and TRBJ2-1; 7 bases align to TRBD2. Germline values: CDR1 PRHDT, CDR2 FYEKMQ (reference sequence). The CDR3 runs to 16 residues. V lost 2 bases to trimming and J lost 5 bases; unmatched junction nucleotides: 9. The CDR3 is CASSLFSAGVDNEQFF. The CDR3 nucleotides are TGTGCCAGCAGCTTATTCTCGGCGGGAGTCGACAATGAGCAGTTCTTC.

The chain joins TRBV27 to TRBJ2-7; TRBD1 agrees at 7 bases. The V gene's germline CDR1 is MNHEY and CDR2 SMNVEV (reference sequence). Germline trimming cut 3 bases from V and 6 bases from J; bases unmatched to any gene: 11. The CDR3 spans 15 residues. In DNA form, the CDR3 reads TGTGCCAGCAGTTTTATAGGGGGCAGGTCGGGCGAGCAGTACTTC. It encodes CASSFIGGRSGEQYF.

This chain joins TRBV14 and TRBJ1-1; D gene unclear. This CDR3 contains 13 residues. The V end was cut by 2 bases, the J end by 3 bases, with 7 bases between. The germline gives CDR1 SGHDN, CDR2 FVKESK. CDR3 nucleotides: TGTGCCAGCAGCCAATTGAGTTACACTGAAGCTTTCTTT. The encoded protein is CASSQLSYTEAFF.

The CDR3 sequence is CASSWVAEETQYF. Here the CDR3 DNA reads TGTGCCAGCAGCTGGGTAGCAGAAGAGACCCAGTACTTC. This chain uses TRBV5-4 with TRBJ2-5; D gene ambiguous. Between the trimmed V and J ends, which lost 3 bases and 3 bases, there was a span of 9 bases. CDR3 length equals 13 residues. CDR1 is SGHNT and CDR2 is YYREEE in the germline V gene (reference sequence).

The chain combines TRBV6-5 with TRBJ2-5; the match to TRBD2 covers 9 bases. The J call may be incorrect, as the DNA end agrees better with TRBJ2-7. This CDR3 contains 15 residues. Per germline, CDR1 MNHEY and CDR2 SVGAGI. The CDR3 sequence is CASSYSRLAEDEQYF. DNA for the CDR3: TGTGCCAGCAGTTACTCGCGACTAGCGGAGGACGAGCAGTACTTC.

The chain combines TRBV7-3 with TRBJ2-1, with 15 bases matching TRBD2. The CDR3 is made up of 15 amino acids. The germline V gene encodes CDR1 SGHTA and CDR2 FQGTGA. The junction had 4 bases not matched to a gene; V was cut back by 6 bases and J by 7 bases. The CDR3, as DNA: TGTGCCAGCAGTGGGACTAGCGGGAGGAAAAATGAGCAGTTCTTC. This codes for CASSGTSGRKNEQFF.

This clone was recorded only once. This chain connects TRBV5-6 to TRBJ1-1; perhaps TRBD1 as D (5 bases). The V and J ends lost 4 bases and 1 base respectively, with 11 bases between them. The CDR3 totals 14 residues. Germline CDR1 SGHDT, CDR2 YYEEEE. The CDR3 sequence: CASSLGRGNTEAFF. The DNA of the CDR3 is TGTGCCAGCAGCCTGGGGAGGGGGAACACTGAAGCTTTCTTT.

CDR3 nucleotide sequence: TGCGCCAGCAGCCAAGCCGGACGTTGGGACACTGAAGCTTTCTTT. This codes for CASSQAGRWDTEAFF. The chain carries TRBV4-1 and TRBJ1-1; D gene uncertain. Germline loops: CDR1 MGHRA, CDR2 YSYEKL. The CDR3 spans 15 residues. V was trimmed by 1 base and J by 3 bases, leaving 12 bases between them.

This rearrangement joins TRBV25-1 to TRBJ2-7; D is perhaps TRBD1 (8 bases). This CDR3 has 14 amino acids. Germline V lookup: CDR1 MGHDK, CDR2 SYGVNS. Deletions cut 3 bases from V and 2 bases from J, with 11 bases between. The CDR3 coding sequence is TGTGCCAGCAGTGATACAGGGGGGGCCTACGAGCAGTACTTC. Translated, it gives CASSDTGGAYEQYF.